The present entry profiles one T cell receptor (beta chain) with its context. Its antigen is unidentified. The data were obtained in a study of sequential checkpoint blockade in melanoma. Across the whole study: DNA from 91 pretreatment tumor samples underwent TCRβ immunosequencing. About two dozen patients had tumor biopsies before treatment and at week 13. Study results and caveats: Clinical benefit was about 30 times likelier when tumor T-cell fraction and clonality increased.

Treatment defined: randomized to nivolumab then ipilimumab (arm A) or the reverse (arm B). No patient had prior DNA-damaging chemotherapy. Measured with immunoSEQ multiplex PCR; TCRdb has only the in-frame clones, and not every one. Of 12,000 or so clones in the sample, around a quarter were seen once. The length of the CDR3 is 13 residues. Trimming stripped 2 bases from V and 2 bases from J, with 5 bases between. Germline values: CDR1 MGHRA, CDR2 YSYEKL. This chain connects TRBV4-1 to TRBJ2-3; D is unclear. The source is a human donor with melanoma. The source was tumor tissue (inferred from file names), collected from a patient given nivolumab and ipilimumab in sequence. The CDR3 region is CASSQRYTDTQYF. Here the CDR3 DNA reads TGCGCCAGCAGCCAAAGATACACAGATACGCAGTATTTT.